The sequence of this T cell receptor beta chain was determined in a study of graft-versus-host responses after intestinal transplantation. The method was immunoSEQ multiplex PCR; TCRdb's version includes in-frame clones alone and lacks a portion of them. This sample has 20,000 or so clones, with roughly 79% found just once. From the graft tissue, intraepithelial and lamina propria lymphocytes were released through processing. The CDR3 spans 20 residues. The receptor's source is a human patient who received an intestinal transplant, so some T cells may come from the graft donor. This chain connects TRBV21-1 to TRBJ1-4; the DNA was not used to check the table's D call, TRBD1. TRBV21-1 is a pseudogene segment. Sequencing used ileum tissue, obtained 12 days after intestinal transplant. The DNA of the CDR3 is TGTGCCAGCAGCGGCCGGTACCGGGACAGACACAGTGCAACTAATGAAAAACTGTTTTTT. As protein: CASSGRYRDRHSATNEKLFF.